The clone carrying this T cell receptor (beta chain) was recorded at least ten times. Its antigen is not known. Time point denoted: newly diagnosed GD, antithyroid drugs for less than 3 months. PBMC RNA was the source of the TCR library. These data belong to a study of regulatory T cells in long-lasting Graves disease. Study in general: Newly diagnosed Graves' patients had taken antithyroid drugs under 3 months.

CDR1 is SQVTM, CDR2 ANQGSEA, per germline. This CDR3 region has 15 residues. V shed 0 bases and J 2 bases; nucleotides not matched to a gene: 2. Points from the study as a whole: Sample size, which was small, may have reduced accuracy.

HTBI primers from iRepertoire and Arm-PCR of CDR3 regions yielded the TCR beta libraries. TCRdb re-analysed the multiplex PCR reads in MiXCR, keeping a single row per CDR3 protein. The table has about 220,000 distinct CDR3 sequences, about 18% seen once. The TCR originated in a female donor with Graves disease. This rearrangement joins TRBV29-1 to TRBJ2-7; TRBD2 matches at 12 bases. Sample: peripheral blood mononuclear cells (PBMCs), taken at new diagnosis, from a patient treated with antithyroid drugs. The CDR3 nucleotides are TGCAGCGTTGAAGATAGGACTAGCGGGGCCTACGAGCAGTACTTC. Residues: CSVEDRTSGAYEQYF.